The rows below give T cell receptor beta chains drawn from one sample of a study of blood T cells in healthy people across ages. MiXCR was run by TCRdb on the 5' RACE reads, yielding one entry per CDR3 protein. The data contain about 970,000 distinct CDR3 sequences, just over 50% of them singletons. Sequencing was carried out using blood. All receptors derive from a woman in her fifties or sixties in good health. Each CDR3 is given with its conserved first and last residue. Each record gives: D gene, V gene, clone size, J gene, CDR3 protein, CDR3 DNA. D genes are given only for firm matches. Size values are once, few and many counts, or a class for expanded clones, and some rows have none.

TRBD1,TRBV4-1,once,TRBJ2-1,CASSQEWTGDEQFF,TGCGCCAGCAGCCAAGAGTGGACAGGGGATGAGCAGTTCTTC
NA,TRBV10-3,few,TRBJ2-5,CAISEGQNIPQETQYF,TGTGCCATCAGTGAGGGACAGAATATACCTCAAGAGACCCAGTACTTC
NA,TRBV27,NA,TRBJ1-1,CASTESRHGNYDAFF,TGTGCCAGCACCGAATCACGACACGGGAATTATGATGCTTTCTTT
NA,TRBV10-2,few,TRBJ1-5,CASSDTGPNQPQHF,TGCGCCAGCAGTGACACCGGACCTAATCAGCCCCAGCATTTT
NA,TRBV21-1,NA,TRBJ1-1,CASSKTRDLNTEAFF,TGTGCCAGCAGCAAAACAAGGGATTTGAACACTGAAGCTTTCTTT
NA,TRBV9,NA,TRBJ2-3,CASSVEDPRDTQYF,TGTGCCAGCAGCGTAGAGGATCCCCGCGATACGCAGTATTTT
NA,TRBV12-3/TRBV12-4,few,TRBJ2-2,CASSLGWELFF,TGTGCCAGCAGTTTAGGGTGGGAGCTGTTTTTT
NA,TRBV3-1,NA,TRBJ2-7,CASSQAGVSSYEQYF,TGTGCCAGCAGCCAAGCGGGCGTCAGCTCCTACGAGCAGTACTTC
NA,TRBV29-1,few,TRBJ1-2,CSVEDFIQGQYTF,TGCAGCGTTGAAGATTTTATTCAGGGTCAGTACACCTTC
NA,TRBV12-3/TRBV12-4,NA,TRBJ2-6,CASSALGGSVLTF,TGTGCCAGCAGTGCCCTCGGGGGCAGCGTCCTGACTTTC
NA,TRBV4-3,NA,TRBJ2-7,CASSQGLGSYEQYF,TGCGCCAGCAGCCAAGGTCTGGGGTCCTACGAGCAGTACTTC
TRBD2,TRBV20-1,few,TRBJ2-1,CSASGRVNEQFF,TGCAGTGCTAGCGGGAGGGTGAATGAGCAGTTCTTC
NA,TRBV7-9,few,TRBJ2-7,CASSRKNRDSYEQYF,TGTGCCAGCAGCAGAAAAAACCGGGACTCCTACGAGCAGTACTTC
NA,TRBV24-1,few,TRBJ2-5,CATSDRGTPKETQYF,TGTGCCACCAGTGATCGCGGGACTCCCAAAGAGACCCAGTACTTC
NA,TRBV29-1,few,TRBJ2-3,CSVRPHTTDTQYF,TGCAGCGTTCGACCCCACACGACAGATACGCAGTATTTT
NA,TRBV14,few,TRBJ2-7,CASSQGRVYEQYF,TGTGCCAGCAGCCAGGGCCGCGTCTACGAGCAGTACTTC
NA,TRBV12-3/TRBV12-4,NA,TRBJ2-2,CASSWDTGELFF,TGTGCCAGCAGTTGGGACACCGGGGAGCTGTTTTTT
NA,TRBV20-1,NA,TRBJ1-6,CSARGSISSPLHF,TGCAGTGCTAGGGGGTCAATTAGTTCACCCCTCCACTTT
TRBD2,TRBV3-1,few,TRBJ2-4,CASSRTSGSLGNIQYF,TGTGCCAGCAGCCGGACCAGCGGGAGTCTGGGAAACATTCAGTACTTC
TRBD2,TRBV18,NA,TRBJ2-5,CASSPIQREGQETQYF,TGTGCCAGCTCACCAATCCAGCGGGAGGGCCAAGAGACCCAGTACTTC
TRBD2,TRBV7-2,NA,TRBJ2-1,CASSRTSGEHNEQFF,TGTGCCAGCAGCCGGACTAGCGGAGAGCACAATGAGCAGTTCTTC
NA,TRBV12-3/TRBV12-4,NA,TRBJ2-1,CASSIQGPYNEQFF,TGTGCCAGCAGTATACAGGGACCTTACAATGAGCAGTTCTTC
NA,TRBV6-1,NA,TRBJ2-3,CASSETVVADTDTQYF,TGTGCCAGCAGTGAAACGGTGGTAGCGGACACAGATACGCAGTATTTT
NA,TRBV7-2,NA,TRBJ1-4,CASSQGLSNEKLFF,TGTGCCAGCAGCCAGGGGTTGAGTAATGAAAAACTGTTTTTT
NA,TRBV27,NA,TRBJ2-6,CASSFWTKGAGANVLTF,TGTGCCAGCAGTTTTTGGACGAAGGGGGCTGGGGCCAACGTCCTGACTTTC
TRBD1,TRBV27,few,TRBJ1-2,CASSPQDRGDYGYTF,TGTGCCAGCAGTCCCCAGGACAGGGGGGACTATGGCTACACCTTC
NA,TRBV27,NA,TRBJ2-3,CASSLRFLPGARTDTQYF,TGTGCCAGCAGTTTAAGGTTCCTTCCAGGCGCGCGCACAGATACGCAGTATTTT
NA,TRBV3-1,NA,TRBJ2-1,CACSHEGGLPYNEQFF,TGTGCCTGCAGCCATGAGGGCGGACTACCCTACAATGAGCAGTTCTTC
NA,TRBV20-1,few,TRBJ2-7,CSAIHSDIDEQYF,TGCAGTGCTATTCACTCGGATATCGACGAGCAGTACTTC
TRBD2,TRBV5-1,few,TRBJ2-7,CASSPGGAANEQYF,TGCGCCAGCAGTCCCGGGGGGGCCGCTAACGAGCAGTACTTC
NA,TRBV5-1,NA,TRBJ2-2,CASSLGGRNTGELFF,TGCGCCAGCAGCCTGGGGGGACGGAACACCGGGGAGCTGTTTTTT
NA,TRBV25-1,few,TRBJ2-1,CASSDLTDRGEQFF,TGTGCCAGCAGTGACCTAACCGACCGAGGGGAGCAGTTCTTC
TRBD2,TRBV3-1,few,TRBJ2-5,CASRPGTSGNQETQYF,TGTGCCAGCAGACCCGGGACTAGCGGGAACCAAGAGACCCAGTACTTC
NA,TRBV28,once,TRBJ2-1,CASTAEWGYNEQFF,TGTGCCAGTACCGCGGAGTGGGGGTACAATGAGCAGTTCTTC
NA,TRBV7-9,few,TRBJ2-1,CASSLVAPQDEQFF,TGTGCCAGCAGCTTGGTCGCCCCACAGGATGAGCAGTTCTTC
NA,TRBV5-5,once,TRBJ2-3,CASSEFANTQYF,TGTGCCAGCAGCGAATTCGCGAATACGCAGTATTTT
NA,TRBV5-1,NA,TRBJ2-1,CASHLKPTSDNEQFF,TGCGCCAGCCACCTTAAACCGACTTCCGACAATGAGCAGTTCTTC
NA,TRBV5-1,NA,TRBJ2-5,CASSQSRSGSGFQETQYF,TGTGCCAGCAGCCAGAGTAGGTCCGGGTCGGGGTTCCAAGAGACCCAGTACTTC
NA,TRBV7-6,few,TRBJ2-3,CASSLAEGLSVTDTQYF,TGTGCCAGCAGCTTAGCGGAGGGCTTATCGGTCACAGATACGCAGTATTTT
NA,TRBV20-1,few,TRBJ2-1,CSARDPPPRDNEQFF,TGCAGTGCTAGAGATCCACCTCCCAGGGACAATGAGCAGTTCTTC
TRBD1,TRBV25-1,few,TRBJ2-3,CASSETGGFADTQYF,TGTGCCAGCAGTGAGACAGGGGGCTTCGCAGATACGCAGTATTTT
NA,TRBV29-1,NA,TRBJ2-7,CSVDWARGSSYEQYF,TGCAGCGTTGACTGGGCGAGGGGAAGCTCCTACGAGCAGTACTTC
TRBD1,TRBV4-1,NA,TRBJ2-5,CASSHLQGNRETQYF,TGCGCCAGCAGCCACTTACAGGGGAATAGAGAGACCCAGTACTTC
TRBD2,TRBV6-5,once,TRBJ2-5,CASSYSGLAGGSGTQYF,TGTGCCAGCAGTTACTCGGGACTAGCGGGAGGATCGGGGACCCAGTACTTC
TRBD2,TRBV10-2,NA,TRBJ2-3,CASSLAGRQDTQYF,TGCGCCAGCAGCCTAGCGGGGCGGCAAGATACGCAGTATTTT
TRBD2,TRBV15,NA,TRBJ2-1,CATSRQGGILAGYEQFF,TGTGCCACCAGCAGACAGGGAGGGATCCTAGCGGGATATGAGCAGTTCTTC
TRBD1,TRBV11-2,NA,TRBJ1-6,CASLPPDRERDNSPLHF,TGTGCCAGTCTACCCCCGGACAGGGAAAGGGATAATTCACCCCTCCACTTT
NA,TRBV6-2/TRBV6-3,NA,TRBJ1-1,CASSYWKSEAFF,TGTGCCAGCAGTTACTGGAAGTCTGAAGCTTTCTTT
NA,TRBV30,NA,TRBJ2-3,CAWSVRGSQYF,TGTGCCTGGAGTGTAAGGGGCTCGCAGTATTTT
TRBD2,TRBV7-2,NA,TRBJ2-3,CARSGAGTDTQYF,TGTGCCAGAAGCGGGGCTGGCACAGATACGCAGTATTTT
NA,TRBV10-3,NA,TRBJ2-5,CAISEAEETQYF,TGTGCCATCAGTGAAGCCGAAGAGACCCAGTACTTC